One sample yielded the 18 T cell receptor beta chains listed below, sequenced in a study of PD-1 blockade in classical Hodgkin lymphoma. Patients all relapsed after autologous stem cell transplantation, and there was variation in brentuximab vedotin exposure. TCRdb's copy holds only in-frame clones and misses some; the assay was immunoSEQ multiplex PCR. Here the sample spans 90,000 to 120,000 clones, 89% being singletons. The sample consisted of peripheral blood mononuclear cells (PBMCs), taken before the second cycle of nivolumab. The source is a human donor with classical Hodgkin lymphoma.

This clone has just one count. The rearrangement uses TRBV27 and TRBJ2-7; 8 nucleotides agree with TRBD1. V shed 4 bases, J shed 2 bases, and the junction held 7 bases outside the gene matches. The germline gives CDR1 MNHEY, CDR2 SMNVEV (reference sequence). This CDR3 spans 15 amino acids. This chain's CDR3 is CASSSIDRGTYEQYF. The CDR3 bases are TGTGCCAGCAGTTCCATTGACAGGGGAACCTACGAGCAGTACTTC.

The chain links TRBV5-6 to TRBJ2-1, with 7 bases identical to TRBD1. This CDR3 is built from 17 residues. With 0 bases clipped from V and 0 bases from J, the junction kept 6 bases outside the gene matches. Looked up from germline, CDR1 is SGHDT and CDR2 is YYEEEE. The CDR3 region has the DNA TGTGCCAGCAGCTTGGAGGGGGCGGGTAGCTCCTACAATGAGCAGTTCTTC. It translates to CASSLEGAGSSYNEQFF.

The V and J genes are TRBV13 and TRBJ1-6; D ambiguous. CDR1 PRHDT and CDR2 FYEKMQ come from the germline V gene (reference sequence). Trimming stripped 5 bases from V and 0 bases from J, with 8 bases between. CDR3 size: 15 residues. CDR3 coding DNA: TGTGCCAGCAGCCTACAGAGCTCCTATAATTCACCCCTCCACTTT. Amino acids: CASSLQSSYNSPLHF.

This rearrangement joins TRBV9 to TRBJ2-1, with D perhaps TRBD2 (6 bases). Germline values: CDR1 SGDLS, CDR2 YYNGEE. With 0 bases removed from V and 5 bases from J, the gap between germline ends came to 9 bases. The CDR3 has 14 residues. CDR3 protein: CASSVGRVDNEQFF. CDR3 nucleotides: TGTGCCAGCAGCGTAGGGAGGGTAGACAATGAGCAGTTCTTC.

The CDR3, as DNA: TGCGCCAGCAGCCAAGGGACAGGGACCGGCTATGGCTACACCTTC. It specifies CASSQGTGTGYGYTF. The chain carries TRBV4-1 and TRBJ1-2; 8 bases map to TRBD1. The CDR3 contains 15 residues. With 1 base clipped from V and 4 bases from J, the junction kept 5 bases outside the gene matches. Germline loops: CDR1 MGHRA, CDR2 YSYEKL.

The chain employs TRBV19 and TRBJ2-5, with 10 bases fitting TRBD2. Germline CDR1 and CDR2: LNHDA and SQIVND (reference sequence). CDR3 length: 14 amino acids. V lost 8 bases to trimming and J lost 4 bases; unmatched junction nucleotides: 7. CDR3 DNA sequence: TGTGCCAGTTCCATAGCGGGAGGAATAGAGACCCAGTACTTC. Protein: CASSIAGGIETQYF.

V usage is TRBV14 and J usage is TRBJ2-2; D call uncertain. CDR3 size: 16 residues. CDR1 and CDR2 from the germline V gene are SGHDN and FVKESK. The ends were cut back, 3 bases at V and 2 bases at J, with 13 bases in the middle. Here the CDR3 reads CASSQETAVNTGELFF. The CDR3 region has the DNA TGTGCCAGCAGCCAGGAAACGGCCGTTAACACCGGGGAGCTGTTTTTT.

The V gene is TRBV5-4, the J gene TRBJ2-1; D may correspond to TRBD1 or TRBD2 (7 bases each). Trimming took off 0 bases at V and 3 bases at J, with 10 bases between the two ends. Germline CDR1 and CDR2: SGHNT and YYREEE (reference sequence). The CDR3 consists of 15 residues. CDR3 DNA: TGTGCCAGCAGCTTGGGCAGGGGGGGCTACAATGAGCAGTTCTTC. It encodes CASSLGRGGYNEQFF.

The rearrangement links TRBV4-3 to TRBJ2-1; a weak D match, TRBD2 (5 bases). The germline gives CDR1 LGHNA, CDR2 YSLEER. This CDR3 contains 17 residues. The V and J ends lost 0 bases and 0 bases respectively, with 12 bases between them. CDR3 amino acids: CASSQDASRSSYNEQFF. The DNA of the CDR3 is TGCGCCAGCAGCCAAGACGCTAGCCGGAGCTCCTACAATGAGCAGTTCTTC.

The rearrangement joins TRBV21-1 to TRBJ2-7; the D call in the table, TRBD2, was not verified against the DNA. TRBV21-1 constitutes a pseudogene. CDR3 length: 19 residues. CDR3 sequence (DNA): TGTGCCAGCAGCAAAGCTTTAGGGTCGACTAGCGGGATTTCCTACGAGCAGTACTTC. Protein product: CASSKALGSTSGISYEQYF.

V is TRBV7-2 and J is TRBJ1-1; no clear D. The CDR3 loop spans 14 amino acids. Germline-derived CDR1 and CDR2 are SGHTA and FQGNSA. Trimming stripped 5 bases from V and 0 bases from J, with 10 bases between. Written as DNA, the CDR3 is TGTGCCAGCAGCCCGGCAGCTATGAACACTGAAGCTTTCTTT. Translated, it gives CASSPAAMNTEAFF.

The chain joins TRBV29-1 to TRBJ1-2; TRBD1 agrees at 7 bases. The CDR3 totals 14 residues. The trim removed 7 bases at V and 4 bases at J, leaving 12 bases unmatched. Germline CDR1 SQVTM, CDR2 ANQGSEA. CDR3 nucleotides: TGCAGCGACGGGGGGGTACAGGGGACCTATGGCTACACCTTC. Protein sequence: CSDGGVQGTYGYTF.

Only a few counts were recorded for this clone. This chain connects TRBV29-1 to TRBJ1-2; D is uncertain. CDR3 length equals 14 residues. Germline lookup yields CDR1 SQVTM and CDR2 ANQGSEA. With 3 bases removed from V and 4 bases from J, the gap between germline ends came to 15 bases. CDR3 sequence reads: CSVDRPSQSYGYTF. In nucleotides, the CDR3 is TGCAGCGTTGATAGACCGTCACAGAGCTATGGCTACACCTTC.

CDR3 in amino acids: CASLNQSLVLADTQYF. The DNA for the CDR3 is TGTGCCAGCTTAAACCAATCCCTAGTATTGGCAGATACGCAGTATTTT. The chain has TRBV18 and TRBJ2-3; no reliable D call. The V gene lost 7 bases and the J gene lost 4 bases, with 21 bases spanning the gap. This CDR3 comprises 16 residues. The germline gives CDR1 KGHSH, CDR2 LQKENI.

The gene calls are TRBV7-2 and TRBJ1-3; D remains unclear. V was clipped by 4 bases and J by 4 bases, with 17 bases between them. Germline lookup yields CDR1 SGHTA and CDR2 FQGNSA. The CDR3 has 16 amino acids. In DNA, the CDR3 is TGTGCCAGCAGCTCCGAAAGGTCCTTGTCCGGAAACACCATATATTTT. Residues: CASSSERSLSGNTIYF.

The rearrangement joins TRBV2 to TRBJ1-2; 7 nucleotides match TRBD1. The CDR3 runs 15 residues. The germline V gene encodes CDR1 SNHLY and CDR2 FYNNEI. Trimming cost V 6 bases and J 3 bases; bases outside gene matches: 10. CDR3 region: CASRTLNDRDYGYTF. The DNA for the CDR3 is TGTGCCAGCAGGACTTTGAACGACAGGGACTATGGCTACACCTTC.

The chain joins TRBV19 to TRBJ2-7; a weak D match, TRBD1 (5 bases). CDR1 and CDR2 from the germline V gene are LNHDA and SQIVND (reference sequence). The CDR3 is 13 residues long. Trimming pared 3 bases from V and 1 base from J, leaving 7 bases between. CDR3 in amino acids: CASSIRQSYEQYF. CDR3 nucleotide sequence: TGTGCCAGTAGTATCCGACAGTCCTACGAGCAGTACTTC.

The chain has TRBV7-6 and TRBJ2-7; 9 nucleotides agree with TRBD2. The CDR3 is made up of 15 amino acids. Germline V gene lookup returns CDR1 SGHVS and CDR2 FNYEAQ. The J segment lost 0 bases and the V segment lost 5 bases, leaving 5 bases of the junction unmatched. The CDR3 protein is CASSPTSGSSYEQYF. The CDR3 DNA is TGTGCCAGCAGCCCAACTAGCGGGTCCTCCTACGAGCAGTACTTC. The entire variable domain, with the rest obtained from reference TRBV7-6 and TRBJ2-7, is as follows: GAGVSQSPRYKVTKRGQDVALRCDPISGHVSLYWYRQALGQGPEFLTYFNYEAQQDKSGLPNDRFSAERPEGSISTLTIQRTEQRDSAMYRCASSPTSGSSYEQYFGPGTRLTVT.